The entry below gives a single T cell receptor (beta chain) sequence along with its context. The CDR3 runs 14 residues. Germline V gives CDR1 MNHNY, CDR2 SVGAGI (reference sequence). The J segment lost 8 bases and the V segment lost 6 bases, leaving 9 bases of the junction unmatched. Sequencing was performed with immunoSEQ multiplex PCR; in TCRdb, only in-frame clones are kept and a portion is missing. Here the sample spans 20,000 to 25,000 clones, over 85% being singletons. This sample is part of a study of T cell repertoires and Cas9 in healthy adults. The sample comprised CD4+ effector T cells (CD127+, CD25-, CD137-, CD154-) from PBMCs; culture status not recorded. The chain carries TRBV6-6 and TRBJ1-4; 7 nucleotides align to TRBD1. This TCR derives from a human donor in good health. CDR3 DNA: TGTGCCAGCAGCATCACCTCAGGGGGGGAAAAACTGTTTTTT. Its protein product is CASSITSGGEKLFF.